This T cell receptor (beta chain) originates from a study of T cells after yellow fever vaccination (dated by TCRdb to between 2019 and 2020). About the study as a whole: The SMART-Seq v4 Ultra Low Input RNA kit was used to prepare libraries from fractions with low cell numbers. The cohort comprised two healthy male donors, one aged 18 to 30 and one aged 30 to 40 years. Blood samples were taken at several timepoints before and after primary and secondary immunization, and bulk PBMC replicates and cell subsets were isolated. To follow T-cell clones before and after primary and booster YFV17D yellow fever vaccination, bulk TCR alpha and beta repertoires were sequenced over time. Points the paper makes about the study in general: Most clones expanded after primary vaccination were re-detected after the booster (almost 98% of CD4 and around nine tenths of CD8), suggesting broad memory maintenance. Because the study included only two donors, the extent to which the findings can be generalized is limited. A small share of clonotypes occurred in both CD4 and CD8 compartments, likely arising from convergent recombination. FACS-sorted repertoires could contain abundant contaminating clonotypes from the bulk population, so computational filtering was required. Compared with the primary T-cell response, the secondary T-cell response was faster but weaker, reaching its peak on day 5 rather than on day 15.

TCR cDNA was made using 5'RACE template switching, a step that added a universal primer site and unique molecular identifiers. Priming of cDNA synthesis was performed from both the TCR alpha and TCR beta constant segments. Two PCR steps were used to amplify libraries, with sample barcodes and sequencing adapters being added in the second step. Sequencing of libraries was done on Illumina HiSeq 2500 (2x100 bp) or NovaSeq (2x150 bp). The original methods were these. Reads were demultiplexed and collapsed into UMI consensus sequences with MIGEC, and V(D)J alignment was performed with MiXCR. Vaccine-responding clonotypes were defined with edgeR using replicate PBMC samples, requiring FDR below 0.01 and a log2 fold change above 5 up to day 15. Bulk clonotypes were assigned CD4 or CD8 identity according to which sequenced CD4 or CD8 repertoire held them at higher abundance. TCRdb handled the public reads itself, with Q25 trimming in fastp and clone calling in MiXCR, and kept productive beta chains. Each CDR3 protein appears once, grouped with its most common genes and DNA. TCRdb's processing, not the authors', yielded these V and J calls. A total of around 400,000 distinct CDR3 sequences appear in this sample, 11% of them only once. The top ten hold 15% to 20% of the sample.

As regards this clonotype: It has no known antigen specificity. Nothing much larger sits one base from this clone, and base qualities are not available.

Per the publication, the treatment or condition label means: live attenuated yellow fever vaccine strain. Two biological replicates of bulk PBMCs were collected at each blood-draw timepoint. A standard Ficoll-Paque protocol was used to isolate PBMCs from peripheral blood. TriZol was used to extract RNA from bulk PBMCs, CD4 and CD8 fractions, and dextramer-positive and dextramer-negative fractions. Trimming removed 4 bases from V and 3 bases from J, leaving 10 bases between the germline ends. Inclusive of the bounding cysteine and phenylalanine, the CDR3 is 13 residues long. Kept here is only the CDR3 DNA, which spans 39 bases and is read in frame from base 1.

Here the sequenced sample was PBMCs, taken on the day of the first yellow fever vaccination. The chain employs TRBV12-3 or TRBV12-4 and TRBJ2-7, and perhaps TRBD2 as D gene, on 5 matching bases. The clonotype comes from a young man who received the YFV17D yellow fever vaccine. Here is the DNA: TGTGCCAGCAGTTCCGGGGAGAACTACGAGCAGTACTTC. Its translation reads: CASSSGENYEQYF.